One and the same sample provided the 3 T cell receptor beta chains below, sequenced in a study of blood T cell repertoires in COVID-19. The assay was immunoSEQ multiplex PCR, and TCRdb's table has in-frame clones only and misses some. Among 200,000 to 250,000 clones listed, around 91% were seen once. Sequencing used peripheral blood. The source is a woman aged 40 to 50 with acute or convalescent COVID-19.

This clone was observed a handful of times. V usage is TRBV11-3 and J usage is TRBJ2-3; D may be TRBD2 (5 bases). V gave up 1 base and J gave up 4 bases, with 9 bases separating them. Germline values: CDR1 SGHNT, CDR2 YENEEA. This CDR3 contains 14 residues. The CDR3 reads CASSLGYGADTQYF. CDR3 nucleotides: TGTGCCAGCAGCTTAGGTTACGGGGCAGATACGCAGTATTTT.

V usage is TRBV30 and J usage is TRBJ1-2, with 8 nucleotides matching TRBD1. This CDR3 spans 14 amino acids. The junction had 7 bases not matched to a gene; V was cut back by 5 bases and J by 2 bases. Germline loops: CDR1 GTSNPN, CDR2 SVGIG (reference sequence). The CDR3 sequence: CAWGGQAQNYGYTF. The CDR3 bases are TGTGCCTGGGGGGGACAGGCCCAAAACTATGGCTACACCTTC. The variable domain in full, with the rest retrieved from reference TRBV30 and TRBJ1-2, is SQTIHQWPATLVQPVGSPLSLECTVEGTSNPNLYWYRQAAGRGLQLLFYSVGIGQISSEVPQNLSASRPQDRQFILSSKKLLLSDSGFYLCAWGGQAQNYGYTFGSGTRLTVV.

The gene calls are TRBV5-1 and TRBJ2-2, with 14 positions matching TRBD2. The CDR3 covers 20 residues. V trimming: 3 bases; J trimming: 1 base; junction bases outside the gene matches: 11. From germline, CDR1 is SGHRS and CDR2 YFSETQ. CDR3 residues: CASSWSGLAGVLRNTGELFF. For the CDR3, the DNA is TGCGCCAGCAGCTGGTCGGGACTAGCGGGGGTCCTGAGGAACACCGGGGAGCTGTTTTTT.